Sequencing of this TCR beta chain was carried out in a study of blood T cell repertoires in COVID-19. Assay used: immunoSEQ multiplex PCR; TCRdb lists only in-frame clones, some missing. Found here are 36,000 or so clones, around 88% of them singletons; the top ten hold around 5%. The sequenced sample consisted of peripheral blood. The receptor comes from a woman between 65 and 79 years old with active COVID-19.

This CDR3 reads CASSNAGTSFDGTDTQYF. The CDR3 coding sequence is TGTGCCAGCAGCAATGCCGGGACTAGTTTCGATGGTACAGATACGCAGTATTTT. This chain joins TRBV7-8 and TRBJ2-3, with 8 bases lining up with TRBD2. The CDR3 is 18 residues long. Looked up from germline, CDR1 is SGHVS and CDR2 is FQNEAQ. Trimming cost V 5 bases and J 3 bases; bases outside gene matches: 16. Supplemented by reference TRBV7-8 and TRBJ2-3, the full variable domain reads GAGVSQSPRYKVAKRGQDVALRCDPISGHVSLFWYQQALGQGPEFLTYFQNEAQLDKSGLPSDRFFAERPEGSVSTLKIQRTQQEDSAVYLCASSNAGTSFDGTDTQYFGPGTRLTVL.